Listed below are T cell receptor beta chains from one sample, sequenced in a study of OX40 agonist ivuxolimab in advanced cancers. Profiling relied on immunoSEQ multiplex PCR, and the TCRdb table lists in-frame clones only, not all of them. Counted here are 76,000 or so clones, roughly 85% occurring once; the ten biggest clones make up about 0.6%. Sequenced material: CD4+ or CD8+ T cells sorted from blood, taken in a trial of the OX40 agonist ivuxolimab. The receptors were gathered from an adult with an advanced solid tumor such as melanoma, head and neck, liver or kidney cancer. Each CDR3 is given with its conserved first and last residue. D genes are given only for firm matches. Only part of the rows carry a size: once, few, many, or a class if the clone is expanded.

NA | TRBJ1-3 | NA | TRBV7-2 | CASSPPSGDTIYF | TGTGCCAGCAGCCCCCCCTCAGGGGACACCATATATTTT
NA | TRBJ1-1 | NA | TRBV30 | CAWSDGLNTEAFF | TGTGCCTGGAGTGATGGGCTGAACACTGAAGCTTTCTTT
NA | TRBJ2-1 | NA | TRBV29-1 | CSVLRPPGNNEQFF | TGCAGCGTTTTGCGTCCCCCGGGGAACAATGAGCAGTTCTTC
NA | TRBJ2-1 | TRBD2 | TRBV7-3 | CASSLKGTSGGNEQFF | TGTGCCAGCAGCTTAAAGGGGACTAGCGGGGGGAATGAGCAGTTCTTC
once | TRBJ1-3 | NA | TRBV11-2 | CASGGSSGNTIYF | TGTGCCAGCGGCGGGAGCTCTGGAAACACCATATATTTT
once | TRBJ2-1 | TRBD2 | TRBV7-3 | CASSINVAGVRFF | TGTGCCAGCAGCATTAACGTAGCGGGGGTGCGGTTCTTC
NA | TRBJ1-4 | NA | TRBV19 | CASTQGTTPNEKLFF | TGTGCCAGTACCCAGGGGACGACCCCTAATGAAAAACTGTTTTTT
NA | TRBJ2-1 | TRBD1 | TRBV7-3 | CASSQDRTSREQFF | TGTGCCAGCAGCCAGGACAGGACCAGTAGGGAGCAGTTCTTC
NA | TRBJ1-3 | NA | TRBV7-2 | CASSLGGNGNTIYF | TGTGCCAGCAGCTTAGGAGGGAATGGAAACACCATATATTTT
few | TRBJ1-4 | NA | TRBV5-1 | CASSPGGTNEKLFF | TGCGCCAGCAGCCCGGGGGGTACTAATGAAAAACTGTTTTTT
NA | TRBJ1-3 | NA | TRBV4-1 | CASSQDPQEPRSGNTIYF | TGCGCCAGCAGCCAAGATCCCCAGGAGCCCCGCTCTGGAAACACCATATATTTT
few | TRBJ1-2 | NA | TRBV2 | CASAEFGVEGYTF | TGTGCCAGCGCAGAATTTGGAGTAGAGGGCTACACCTTC
few | TRBJ2-1 | TRBD2 | TRBV7-3 | CASSSRLASYNEQFF | TGTGCCAGCAGCTCCCGACTAGCGTCCTACAATGAGCAGTTCTTC
once | TRBJ1-2 | NA | TRBV18 | CASSPTGFGYTF | TGTGCCAGCTCCCCTACAGGGTTCGGCTACACCTTC
NA | TRBJ2-7 | TRBD2 | TRBV4-2 | CASSQDHTTGGSSYEQYF | TGTGCCAGCAGCCAAGATCACACCACGGGGGGAAGCTCCTACGAGCAGTACTTC
NA | TRBJ2-2 | NA | TRBV11-1 | CASSALSRGELFF | TGTGCCAGCAGCGCCCTCTCAAGAGGGGAGCTGTTTTTT
NA | TRBJ1-1 | TRBD1 | TRBV7-3 | CASSSGQGIYDAMNTEAFF | TGTGCCAGCAGTTCCGGACAGGGGATCTACGATGCGATGAACACTGAAGCTTTCTTT
NA | TRBJ1-5 | NA | TRBV11-1 | CASSFGDNQPQHF | TGTGCCAGCAGCTTCGGAGACAATCAGCCCCAGCATTTT
NA | TRBJ1-1 | NA | TRBV6-5 | CASSSQRVNTEAFF | TGTGCCAGCAGTTCTCAACGGGTGAACACTGAAGCTTTCTTT
once | TRBJ1-4 | TRBD1 | TRBV6-9 | CASRRDSGGEKLFF | TGTGCCAGCAGACGGGACTCAGGGGGAGAAAAACTGTTTTTT
NA | TRBJ2-7 | TRBD2 | TRBV27 | CASSLFMGTSGYEQYF | TGCGCCAGCAGTCTCTTTATGGGGACTAGTGGCTACGAGCAGTACTTC
NA | TRBJ2-2 | NA | TRBV7-8 | CASSAYRVLTPNTGELFF | TGTGCCAGCAGCGCGTACAGGGTACTTACTCCGAACACCGGGGAGCTGTTTTTT
NA | TRBJ2-1 | NA | TRBV13 | CASSLNQGRNEQFF | TGTGCCAGCAGCTTAAACCAGGGTCGCAATGAGCAGTTCTTC
NA | TRBJ2-3 | NA | TRBV5-1 | CASSLAGGPTDTQYF | TGCGCCAGCAGCTTGGCAGGGGGGCCCACAGATACGCAGTATTTT
NA | TRBJ2-7 | NA | TRBV6-5 | CATSGSHLEQYF | TGTGCCACCTCCGGGAGCCACTTGGAGCAGTACTTC
NA | TRBJ2-2 | TRBD2 | TRBV5-6 | CASRELGLAGGNTGELFF | TGTGCCAGCAGGGAACTGGGACTAGCGGGGGGTAACACCGGGGAGCTGTTTTTT
NA | TRBJ2-3 | TRBD1 | TRBV5-1 | CASSAADRTSTDTQYF | TGCGCCAGCAGCGCCGCGGACAGGACTAGCACAGATACGCAGTATTTT
NA | TRBJ1-6 | TRBD1 | TRBV6-5 | CASSYGQGGGSPLHF | TGTGCCAGCAGTTACGGACAGGGCGGGGGTTCACCCCTCCACTTT
NA | TRBJ1-5 | TRBD1 | TRBV7-9 | CASRGTGNQPQHF | TGTGCCAGCAGGGGGACAGGGAATCAGCCCCAGCATTTT
few | TRBJ1-2 | TRBD1 | TRBV19 | CASSMVTGGGYTF | TGTGCCAGTAGTATGGTCACAGGGGGAGGCTACACCTTC
NA | TRBJ2-5 | NA | TRBV5-6 | CASSLTGPVETQYF | TGTGCCAGCAGCTTGACAGGGCCAGTAGAGACCCAGTACTTC
NA | TRBJ2-7 | NA | TRBV2 | CASSEEQGLIYDEQYF | TGTGCCAGCAGTGAAGAGCAGGGCCTCATCTACGACGAGCAGTACTTC
NA | TRBJ1-1 | NA | TRBV29-1 | CSVEVAHTNTEAFF | TGCAGCGTTGAAGTAGCCCACACGAACACTGAAGCTTTCTTT
NA | TRBJ2-5 | NA | TRBV6-1 | CASSEIQGQETQYF | TGTGCCAGCAGTGAAATCCAGGGCCAAGAGACCCAGTACTTC
NA | TRBJ2-1 | TRBD1 | TRBV5-1 | CASSSPPDRESGEQFF | TGCGCCAGCAGCTCTCCACCCGACAGGGAGTCTGGTGAGCAGTTCTTC
NA | TRBJ2-1 | TRBD2 | TRBV7-9 | CASSAPLAGGYNEQFF | TGTGCCAGCAGTGCACCTCTAGCGGGGGGTTACAATGAGCAGTTCTTC
once | TRBJ2-5 | NA | TRBV9 | CASSQQGRGETQYF | TGTGCCAGCAGCCAGCAGGGGCGAGGGGAGACCCAGTACTTC
NA | TRBJ2-7 | TRBD1 | TRBV2 | CASRRDSEQYF | TGTGCCAGCAGGAGGGACAGCGAGCAGTACTTC
NA | TRBJ2-5 | NA | TRBV4-1 | CASSQVGFGDGKETQYF | TGCGCCAGCAGCCAAGTAGGGTTCGGTGACGGAAAAGAGACCCAGTACTTC
NA | TRBJ1-3 | NA | TRBV6-5 | CASSYSAGNTIYF | TGTGCCAGCAGTTACTCTGCGGGAAACACCATATATTTT
NA | TRBJ1-2 | NA | TRBV6-5 | CASSQRSPYGYTF | TGTGCCAGCAGTCAGAGAAGCCCCTATGGCTACACCTTC
NA | TRBJ2-4 | TRBD2 | TRBV4-3 | CASSQDSIAGLAAGGTKNIQYF | TGCGCCAGCAGCCAAGACTCAATCGCGGGGCTAGCGGCGGGTGGTACCAAAAACATTCAGTACTTC
NA | TRBJ1-1 | NA | TRBV6-1 | CASTLNTEAFF | TGTGCCAGCACCTTGAACACTGAAGCTTTCTTT
few | TRBJ1-5 | NA | TRBV6-5 | CASGRGGVGQPQHF | TGTGCCAGCGGAAGGGGAGGGGTCGGACAGCCCCAGCATTTT
few | TRBJ2-7 | NA | TRBV6-5 | CASSSSGTAAYEQYF | TGTGCCAGCAGTTCCTCCGGGACTGCCGCCTACGAGCAGTACTTC
NA | TRBJ2-7 | TRBD1 | TRBV7-2 | CASSSRMGQNYEQYF | TGTGCCAGCAGCTCCCGGATGGGACAGAATTACGAGCAGTACTTC
NA | TRBJ1-2 | NA | TRBV11-2 | CASSLSRTTYGYTF | TGTGCCAGCAGCTTATCCAGAACTACTTATGGCTACACCTTC